These 26 T cell receptor beta chains came from one sample sequenced in a study of blood T cell repertoires in COVID-19. The assay was immunoSEQ multiplex PCR, and TCRdb's table has in-frame clones only and misses some. The sample gives fewer than 200,000 clones, around 86% of which show up once; roughly 8.7% is in the top ten. Sequencing was performed on peripheral blood. Source of these receptors: a man between 45 and 60 years old with active or convalescent COVID-19.

The chain employs TRBV18 and TRBJ2-5; the D gene is possibly TRBD1 (6 bases). This CDR3 region has 14 residues. CDR1 is KGHSH, CDR2 LQKENI, per germline. V shed 6 bases and J shed 10 bases, with 21 bases lying between them. CDR3 region: CASSSWGRKEDQYF. CDR3 sequence (DNA): TGTGCCAGCTCCTCTTGGGGGCGGAAGGAGGACCAGTACTTC. Filled out from reference TRBV18 and TRBJ2-5, the complete variable domain reads NAGVMQNPRHLVRRRGQEARLRCSPMKGHSHVYWYRQLPEEGLKFMVYLQKENIIDESGMPKERFSAEFPKEGPSILRIQQVVRGDSAAYFCASSSWGRKEDQYFGPGTRLLVL.

The chain carries TRBV7-2 and TRBJ1-2; D unresolved. This CDR3 comprises 13 residues. Germline CDR1 reads SGHTA; CDR2 reads FQGNSA. With 5 bases removed from V and 7 bases from J, the gap between germline ends came to 14 bases. The CDR3 sequence is CASSPELLGGYTF. DNA of the CDR3: TGTGCCAGCAGCCCAGAATTACTAGGTGGCTACACCTTC. Looking up the rest from reference TRBV7-2 and TRBJ1-2 gives the full variable domain: GAGVSQSPSNKVTEKGKDVELRCDPISGHTALYWYRQSLGQGLEFLIYFQGNSAPDKSGLPSDRFSAERTGGSVSTLTIQRTQQEDSAVYLCASSPELLGGYTFGSGTRLTVV.

CDR3 nucleotide sequence: TGTGCCAGCAATTGGGACAGCAACACTGAAGCTTTCTTT. It codes for CASNWDSNTEAFF. The gene calls are TRBV7-9 and TRBJ1-1; 7 bases line up with TRBD1. Germline V gene data show CDR1 as SEHNR and CDR2 as FQNEAQ (reference sequence). The V and J ends lost 7 bases and 2 bases, in that order; junction bases with no gene match: 4. This CDR3 has 13 amino acids.

The chain recombines TRBV28 with TRBJ2-5; TRBD1 aligns across 10 bases. This CDR3 region has 16 residues. Germline V lookup: CDR1 MDHEN, CDR2 SYDVKM. Germline trimming cut 7 bases from V and 5 bases from J; bases unmatched to any gene: 13. CDR3 region: CASTLSWTGGGETQYF. The CDR3 bases are TGTGCCAGCACTCTATCTTGGACAGGGGGTGGGGAGACCCAGTACTTC.

The rearrangement uses TRBV7-3 and TRBJ2-2; D possibly corresponds to TRBD2 (5 bases). Trimming left V 1 base short and J 4 bases short, with 13 bases between. This CDR3 is 16 amino acids long. The germline V gene encodes CDR1 SGHTA and CDR2 FQGTGA. As DNA, the CDR3 is TGTGCCAGCAGCTTAATTGGAGGAGTTGTCACCGGGGAGCTGTTTTTT. Its translation is CASSLIGGVVTGELFF. The complete variable domain, with remaining parts taken from reference TRBV7-3 and TRBJ2-2, reads GAGVSQTPSNKVTEKGKYVELRCDPISGHTALYWYRQSLGQGPEFLIYFQGTGAADDSGLPNDRFFAVRPEGSVSTLKIQRTERGDSAVYLCASSLIGGVVTGELFFGEGSRLTVL.

Turning to this clone: Distinct nucleotide sequences in the sample also encode this CDR3. J is TRBJ1-4 and V is TRBV5-1; 9 bases align to TRBD1. Germline assignment: CDR1 SGHRS and CDR2 YFSETQ. The CDR3 totals 14 residues. V trimming: 4 bases; J trimming: 8 bases; junction bases outside the gene matches: 6. The CDR3 DNA is TGCGCCAGCAGCCTGGGACAGGGAAGAGAAAAACTGTTTTTT. Translating it yields CASSLGQGREKLFF.

This chain joins TRBV7-3 and TRBJ2-3, with D maybe TRBD2 (5 bases). With 6 bases removed from V and 0 bases from J, the gap between germline ends came to 16 bases. Germline V gene sequence: CDR1 SGHTA, CDR2 FQGTGA. This CDR3 is 16 amino acids long. As DNA, the CDR3 is TGTGCCAGCAGTTCCGGGATCGTACTTAGCACAGATACGCAGTATTTT. Protein sequence: CASSSGIVLSTDTQYF.

The chain carries TRBV28 and TRBJ2-7; a possible D gene is TRBD2 (5 bases). Germline CDR1 reads MDHEN; CDR2 reads SYDVKM. The CDR3 length is 14 residues. Between the trimmed V and J ends, which lost 7 bases and 1 base, there was a span of 14 bases. For the CDR3, the DNA is TGTGCCAGCAACGAACCGGAGGATTCCTACGAGCAGTACTTC. This sequence encodes CASNEPEDSYEQYF.

This rearrangement joins TRBV7-2 to TRBJ1-4; D unclear. V shed 2 bases and J shed 7 bases, with 8 bases lying between them. Germline CDR1 is SGHTA and CDR2 is FQGNSA. This CDR3 is 13 amino acids long. CDR3 residues: CASSLSRLEKLFF. The CDR3, as DNA: TGTGCCAGCAGCTTATCCCGTCTTGAAAAACTGTTTTTT.

The gene calls are TRBV16 and TRBJ2-5; a possible D gene is TRBD2 (5 bases). The ends were cut back, 4 bases at V and 5 bases at J, with 14 bases in the middle. Germline V CDR1 and CDR2: KGHSY, FQNENV. The CDR3 runs 14 residues. CDR3 residues: CASSLWRTGETQYF. The CDR3 region has the DNA TGTGCCAGCAGCCTCTGGCGAACGGGGGAGACCCAGTACTTC.

This clone was detected a few times. The chain recombines TRBV6-6 with TRBJ2-2; no firm D call. V was pared by 2 bases and J by 4 bases, with 5 bases between. CDR1 MNHNY and CDR2 SVGAGI come from the germline V gene (reference sequence). The CDR3 extends over 13 amino acids. The DNA for the CDR3 is TGTGCCAGCAGTTACCTCGTCACCGGGGAGCTGTTTTTT. Residues: CASSYLVTGELFF.

V is TRBV4-1 and J is TRBJ1-3, with D hard to call. V shed 0 bases and J shed 1 base, with 7 bases lying between them. This CDR3 contains 15 residues. The V gene's germline CDR1 is MGHRA and CDR2 YSYEKL. The DNA of the CDR3 is TGCGCCAGCAGCCAAGATCGGGTTTCTGGAAACACCATATATTTT. Translating gives CASSQDRVSGNTIYF.

V and J are TRBV18 and TRBJ2-5, with 12 nucleotides matching TRBD1. V shed 4 bases, J shed 14 bases, and the junction held 8 bases outside the gene matches. The germline V gene encodes CDR1 KGHSH and CDR2 LQKENI. The CDR3 is made up of 13 amino acids. The CDR3 nucleotides are TGTGCCAGCTCACAGGGACAGGGGGCTCTCTCCTACTTC. Its protein product is CASSQGQGALSYF.

The chain uses TRBV27 and TRBJ1-5; no clear D gene. This CDR3 contains 14 residues. The germline gives CDR1 MNHEY, CDR2 SMNVEV (reference sequence). Trimming pared 8 bases from V and 4 bases from J, leaving 15 bases between. The CDR3 region is CASLWCWRNQPQHF. The CDR3 nucleotides read TGTGCCAGCCTTTGGTGTTGGCGGAATCAGCCCCAGCATTTT.

The chain recombines TRBV7-2 with TRBJ1-2; TRBD1 agrees at 7 bases. Looked up from germline, CDR1 is SGHTA and CDR2 is FQGNSA. This CDR3 region has 13 residues. The junction had 6 bases not matched to a gene; V was cut back by 6 bases and J by 5 bases. In DNA form, the CDR3 reads TGTGCCAGCAGTCTCGGGACAGAATATGGCTACACCTTC. This codes for CASSLGTEYGYTF.

The V and J genes are TRBV19 and TRBJ2-2, with TRBD2 matching 7 bases. The CDR3 has 15 amino acids. Germline loops: CDR1 LNHDA, CDR2 SQIVND (reference sequence). With 3 bases clipped from V and 7 bases from J, the junction kept 8 bases outside the gene matches. CDR3 loop: CASSMWGRAVGELFF. The DNA for the CDR3 is TGTGCCAGTAGTATGTGGGGGAGGGCCGTCGGGGAGCTGTTTTTT.

This chain connects TRBV10-2 to TRBJ1-4; D is unresolved. Germline assignment: CDR1 WSHSY and CDR2 SAAADI. The CDR3 extends over 15 amino acids. V was pared by 2 bases and J by 4 bases, with 11 bases between. The CDR3 protein is CASSEAAVGNEKLFF. The CDR3 nucleotides are TGCGCCAGCAGTGAGGCGGCAGTCGGTAATGAAAAACTGTTTTTT.

This chain uses TRBV4-1 with TRBJ1-5; the D gene is possibly TRBD1 (6 bases). The CDR3 loop spans 13 amino acids. Per germline, CDR1 MGHRA and CDR2 YSYEKL. Trimming removed 2 bases from V and 8 bases from J, with 10 bases in between. CDR3 loop: CASSQRGGKPQHF. CDR3 in DNA: TGCGCCAGCAGCCAAAGGGGGGGGAAGCCCCAGCATTTT.

The chain is built from TRBV25-1 and TRBJ1-5, with D tentatively TRBD1 (6 bases). The CDR3 extends over 13 amino acids. V was shortened by 6 bases and J by 6 bases, with 12 bases between the two germline ends. Looked up from germline, CDR1 is MGHDK and CDR2 is SYGVNS. This CDR3 is CASRTGPSQPQHF. For the CDR3, the DNA is TGTGCCAGCAGAACAGGGCCCAGTCAGCCCCAGCATTTT.

The rearrangement uses TRBV3-1 (or the pseudogene TRBV3-2) and TRBJ1-4, with D possibly being TRBD1 (6 bases). The CDR3 covers 15 residues. V was trimmed by 8 bases and J by 0 bases, leaving 13 bases between them. Germline V gene lookup returns CDR1 LGHDT and CDR2 YNNKEL (reference sequence). For the CDR3, the DNA is TGTGCCAGCGCCGCGGACAGTGCAACTAATGAAAAACTGTTTTTT. It codes for CASAADSATNEKLFF.

CDR3 DNA: TGTGCCACCAGTGAGTCGGCTCTAGCGGATGAGCAGTTCTTC. Its translation: CATSESALADEQFF. V and J are TRBV24-1 and TRBJ2-1; 7 bases are shared with TRBD2. Looked up from germline, CDR1 is KGHDR and CDR2 is SFDVKD. Trimming cost V 4 bases and J 8 bases; bases outside gene matches: 7. The CDR3 totals 14 residues.

The rearrangement joins TRBV27 to TRBJ2-2, with 7 bases fitting TRBD2. The germline gives CDR1 MNHEY, CDR2 SMNVEV (reference sequence). This CDR3 spans 15 amino acids. The V and J ends lost 5 bases and 2 bases, in that order; junction bases with no gene match: 5. The CDR3 DNA reads TGTGCCAGCAGTAGACCGGGACTAAACACCGGGGAGCTGTTTTTT. Translated, it gives CASSRPGLNTGELFF.

The V call is TRBV2, the J call TRBJ2-5; perhaps TRBD2 as D (5 bases). Trimming removed 4 bases at V and 0 bases at J, with 9 bases between. Germline V CDR1 and CDR2: SNHLY, FYNNEI. The CDR3 has 14 amino acids. Written as DNA, the CDR3 is TGTGCCAGCAGTGTAGCGACTTACCAAGAGACCCAGTACTTC. Translated: CASSVATYQETQYF.

V gene TRBV29-1 combines with J gene TRBJ2-5; D unresolved. The V gene's germline CDR1 is SQVTM and CDR2 ANQGSEA. The CDR3 runs 13 residues. Trimming took 3 bases from V and 9 from J, leaving 17 bases between them. The chain's CDR3 is CSVDKEAPEAQYF. The CDR3 DNA is TGCAGCGTTGACAAGGAAGCCCCCGAGGCCCAGTACTTC.

This chain links TRBV7-2 with TRBJ1-5; 9 nucleotides agree with TRBD1. V dropped 4 bases and J dropped 6; count of bases not matched to a gene: 7. Germline V gives CDR1 SGHTA, CDR2 FQGNSA. The CDR3 has 15 amino acids. The CDR3 sequence: CASSSQTGGSQPQHF. In DNA form, the CDR3 reads TGTGCCAGCAGCTCCCAGACAGGGGGGAGTCAGCCCCAGCATTTT.

The V gene is TRBV15, the J gene TRBJ2-6, with D possibly matching TRBD2 (5 bases). Germline-derived CDR1 and CDR2 are LNHNV and YYDKDF (reference sequence). There are 16 residues in the CDR3. V shed 2 bases and J shed 0 bases, with 8 bases lying between them. The CDR3 reads CATSRRGDSGANVLTF. As DNA, the CDR3 is TGTGCCACCAGCAGACGGGGTGACTCTGGGGCCAACGTCCTGACTTTC.